This T cell receptor beta chain was sequenced during a study of graft-versus-host responses after intestinal transplantation. Findings and limits, study-wide: Ileal or blood samples showed some GvH clones first, and such clones were also found in recipient marrow.

This clone was observed a single time. The antigen remains undetermined. The germline gives CDR1 SEHNR, CDR2 FQNEAQ (reference sequence). J gave up 8 bases and V 6 bases, and 9 bases lay outside the gene matches. This CDR3 comprises 15 residues. Profiled with immunoSEQ multiplex PCR; TCRdb holds only in-frame clones, not every one. The data contain about 94,000 clones, 90% to 95% of them seen just once; the ten biggest clones take up approximately 0.48%. The chain joins TRBV7-9 to TRBJ1-4, with 10 positions matching TRBD1. Material: unstimulated CD8+ T cells sorted from spleen or lymph node cells, obtained before intestinal transplant. The clonotype comes from a human donor who received an intestinal transplant. The CDR3 region has the DNA TGTGCCAGCAGGCTGACAGGGGGCGCACGGGAAAAACTGTTTTTT. The encoded protein is CASRLTGGAREKLFF.